The 20 T cell receptor beta chains below come from one sample, sequenced in a study of a mutant IDH1 vaccine in newly diagnosed glioma. What these receptors recognize is not known. Method: immunoSEQ multiplex PCR; TCRdb's copy keeps in-frame clones and lacks some. In the table there are approximately 60,000 clones, under 85% of which are singletons. Time point given: week 47, end of study. Topical imiquimod accompanied each vaccine dose, which consisted of 300 ug of mutant IDH1 20-mer peptide. Here the sequenced sample was PBMCs, taken from a glioma patient whose treatment included an IDH1 peptide vaccine. The receptor set was obtained from a woman aged 45-65 years with glioma.

The V call is TRBV27, the J call TRBJ2-7; D might be TRBD2 (5 bases). The germline gives CDR1 MNHEY, CDR2 SMNVEV (reference sequence). Between the trimmed V and J ends, which lost 6 bases and 4 bases, there was a span of 19 bases. The CDR3 spans 15 residues. The CDR3 region has the DNA TGTGCCAGCAGCTTACTCGGACGGACTGAGTACGAGCAGTACTTC. Protein product: CASSLLGRTEYEQYF.

CDR3 nucleotide sequence: TGTGCCAGCGAGCGCATTTCGAACACCGGGGAGCTGTTTTTT. It codes for CASERISNTGELFF. The V and J genes are TRBV6-1 and TRBJ2-2; the D is unclear. V was shortened by 8 bases and J by 0 bases, with 10 bases between the two germline ends. Germline V gives CDR1 MNHNS, CDR2 SASEGT. This CDR3 is 14 amino acids long.

This clone was counted once. The rearrangement uses TRBV5-4 and TRBJ2-5; 8 bases line up with TRBD2. The germline V gene encodes CDR1 SGHNT and CDR2 YYREEE (reference sequence). V was clipped by 3 bases and J by 4 bases; unmatched bases: 11. The length of the CDR3 is 16 residues. CDR3 bases: TGTGCCAGCAGCTCGCCTATGACTAGCGCGGGAGAGACCCAGTACTTC. Translated: CASSSPMTSAGETQYF.

The chain carries TRBV6-5 and TRBJ2-7; possibly TRBD1 for D (5 bases). The CDR3 runs 13 residues. V lost 2 bases to trimming and J lost 3 bases, with 8 bases between them. Germline V gives CDR1 MNHEY, CDR2 SVGAGI. The DNA for the CDR3 is TGTGCCAGCAGTTACCCTGACAGCTACGAGCAGTACTTC. This sequence encodes CASSYPDSYEQYF.

CDR3 sequence reads: CASSFRGQGQETQYF. CDR3 nucleotides: TGTGCCAGCAGCTTCAGGGGGCAGGGGCAAGAGACCCAGTACTTC. This rearrangement joins TRBV13 to TRBJ2-5; 8 bases fit TRBD1. V was clipped by 3 bases and J by 2 bases; unmatched bases: 5. Germline loops: CDR1 PRHDT, CDR2 FYEKMQ (reference sequence). The CDR3 spans 15 residues.

The chain is built from TRBV10-3 and TRBJ1-2; D unclear. Germline-derived CDR1 and CDR2 are ENHRY and SYGVKD. Trimming took 3 bases from V and 5 from J, leaving 10 bases between them. CDR3 size: 13 residues. The CDR3 here is CAISEEPGYGYTF. In DNA, the CDR3 is TGTGCCATCAGTGAAGAGCCTGGGTATGGCTACACCTTC.

The chain carries TRBV5-4 and TRBJ1-2; unclear D gene. The V end lost 3 bases, the J end lost 6 bases, and 15 bases lay between the germline ends. The germline gives CDR1 SGHNT, CDR2 YYREEE (reference sequence). The CDR3 runs to 14 residues. CDR3 loop: CASSSPKSTDGYTF. The CDR3 coding sequence is TGTGCCAGCAGCTCCCCTAAAAGTACGGATGGCTACACCTTC.

The chain uses TRBV5-5 and TRBJ2-4, with a possible D match to TRBD1 (6 bases). The V gene lost 1 base and the J gene lost 7 bases, with 15 bases spanning the gap. This CDR3 is built from 15 residues. Germline V gives CDR1 SGHKS, CDR2 YYEKEE (reference sequence). Here the CDR3 DNA reads TGTGCCAGCAGCTTGTTAGGGGGACCCCAGAACATTCAGTACTTC. Its protein product is CASSLLGGPQNIQYF.

This clone was picked up one time. The genes are TRBV5-1 and TRBJ2-3; 13 nucleotides line up with TRBD2. The CDR3 extends over 17 amino acids. Germline CDR1 and CDR2: SGHRS and YFSETQ. J gave up 2 bases and V 0 bases, and 3 bases lay outside the gene matches. CDR3 region: CASSLGLAGGNTDTQYF. The CDR3 DNA is TGCGCCAGCAGCTTGGGACTAGCGGGGGGCAACACAGATACGCAGTATTTT.

The chain links TRBV2 to TRBJ2-1; 7 positions match TRBD2. The CDR3 contains 18 residues. J lost 2 bases, V lost 6 bases, and 16 bases had no gene match. Per germline, CDR1 SNHLY and CDR2 FYNNEI. CDR3 DNA: TGTGCCAGCAGCCGCTCTACCCTTAGCGGGTACACCTACAATGAGCAGTTCTTC. Translation: CASSRSTLSGYTYNEQFF.

The chain has TRBV10-2 and TRBJ1-6; TRBD1 matches 11 bases. Germline V gene data show CDR1 as WSHSY and CDR2 as SAAADI. The CDR3 contains 15 residues. V shed 0 bases, J shed 10 bases, and the junction held 2 bases outside the gene matches. In DNA form, the CDR3 reads TGCGCCAGCAGTGAGTCAGGGACAGGGGGATCACCCCTCCACTTT. Amino acid sequence: CASSESGTGGSPLHF.

The chain uses TRBV6-4 and TRBJ2-2; D might be TRBD2 (6 bases). Trimming took off 2 bases at V and 6 bases at J, with 10 bases between the two ends. The CDR3 runs to 14 residues. CDR1 and CDR2 from the germline V gene are MRHNA and SNTAGT. CDR3 sequence: CASSDQGGSGELFF. CDR3 nucleotides: TGTGCCAGCAGTGACCAGGGAGGATCCGGGGAGCTGTTTTTT.

The chain carries TRBV6-5 and TRBJ1-1; D is possibly TRBD1 (5 bases). V dropped 2 bases and J dropped 5 bases, with 12 bases sitting between them. This CDR3 is 14 amino acids long. CDR1 and CDR2 from the germline V gene are MNHEY and SVGAGI. DNA of the CDR3: TGTGCCAGCAGTTACATGCCGGGGGGAACTGAAGCTTTCTTT. Translation: CASSYMPGGTEAFF.

The sample holds a few counts of this clone. The chain joins TRBV10-1 to TRBJ2-7; D tentatively fits TRBD1 or TRBD2 (6 bases each). V dropped 4 bases and J dropped 5 bases, with 12 bases sitting between them. The germline gives CDR1 WNHNN, CDR2 SYGVQD (reference sequence). The CDR3 totals 13 residues. The CDR3 region is CASSVRGLNEQYF. The CDR3 bases are TGCGCCAGCAGTGTACGGGGGCTCAACGAGCAGTACTTC.

This chain uses TRBV27 with TRBJ1-2, with D possibly matching TRBD1 (6 bases). The CDR3 sequence is 12 residues long. The germline gives CDR1 MNHEY, CDR2 SMNVEV (reference sequence). Trimming left V 6 bases short and J 8 bases short, with 13 bases between. The CDR3 spells CASRIQGGGYTF. DNA for the CDR3: TGTGCCAGCAGGATACAGGGAGGCGGCTACACCTTC.

The chain carries TRBV5-1 and TRBJ1-6; no definite D call. The CDR3 length is 14 residues. Germline V lookup: CDR1 SGHRS, CDR2 YFSETQ. V was trimmed by 4 bases and J by 8 bases, leaving 13 bases between them. The CDR3 DNA reads as TGCGCCAGCAGCCCGTTGAAGTCTGATTCACCCCTCCACTTT. Translated, it gives CASSPLKSDSPLHF.

The genes are TRBV5-1 and TRBJ2-1; 8 bases map to TRBD2. Germline V gene sequence: CDR1 SGHRS, CDR2 YFSETQ. The CDR3 consists of 14 residues. V trimming: 5 bases; J trimming: 4 bases; junction bases outside the gene matches: 5. The CDR3 region has the DNA TGCGCCAGCAGTCGCGGGGGGCCTTACAATGAGCAGTTCTTC. Protein: CASSRGGPYNEQFF. The full variable domain, its missing parts supplied by reference TRBV5-1 and TRBJ2-1, is KAGVTQTPRYLIKTRGQQVTLSCSPISGHRSVSWYQQTPGQGLQFLFEYFSETQRNKGNFPGRFSGRQFSNSRSEMNVSTLELGDSALYLCASSRGGPYNEQFFGPGTRLTVL.

This chain joins TRBV7-2 and TRBJ1-2, with 12 bases identical to TRBD1. CDR1 is SGHTA, CDR2 FQGNSA, per germline. The V and J ends lost 3 bases and 4 bases, in that order; junction bases with no gene match: 6. The CDR3 runs to 16 residues. In DNA, the CDR3 is TGTGCCAGCAGCTTTAAGGGACAGGGGGCTTTCTATGGCTACACCTTC. This encodes CASSFKGQGAFYGYTF.

The chain links TRBV5-1 to TRBJ1-2; TRBD1 is a possible D gene (5 bases). Germline assignment: CDR1 SGHRS and CDR2 YFSETQ. Trimming shortened V by 3 bases and J by 4 bases, and 13 bases separated the two germline ends. The CDR3 covers 14 residues. The CDR3: CASSSRGGGYGYTF. The CDR3 DNA sequence: TGCGCCAGCAGCTCCCGGGGCGGAGGCTATGGCTACACCTTC.

This clone has just one count. The CDR3 nucleotides read TGCGCCAGCAGCCACGACAGACTAGCGGGGAAATCAGATACGCAGTATTTT. Amino acid sequence: CASSHDRLAGKSDTQYF. The gene calls are TRBV4-3 and TRBJ2-3, with 11 bases matching TRBD2. From germline, CDR1 is LGHNA and CDR2 YSLEER. The CDR3 contains 17 residues. V gave up 3 bases and J gave up 4 bases; unmatched junction bases: 9.